These 28 T cell receptor beta chains were sequenced from one sample in a study of PD-1 and CTLA-4 blockade in melanoma. Sequencing was performed with immunoSEQ multiplex PCR; in TCRdb, only in-frame clones are kept and a portion is missing. The sample shows tens of thousands of clones, around 93% of them seen only once. This sample comprised CD8+ T cells from peripheral blood, obtained from a patient given anti-PD-1 treatment. The receptor source for this set is a human donor with melanoma.

The count of this clone is one. This sequence joins TRBV6-6 and TRBJ2-5, with D perhaps matching TRBD2 (5 bases). Germline V lookup: CDR1 MNHNY, CDR2 SVGAGI (reference sequence). Between the trimmed V and J ends, which lost 5 bases and 7 bases, there was a span of 11 bases. This CDR3 spans 12 amino acids. CDR3 loop: CASSASFGTQYF. DNA of the CDR3: TGTGCCAGCAGTGCTAGCTTCGGGACCCAGTACTTC.

V and J are TRBV7-6 and TRBJ2-6, with a possible D match to TRBD1 (6 bases). CDR3 size: 19 residues. Trimming took off 5 bases at V and 0 bases at J, with 20 bases between the two ends. Germline V gene lookup returns CDR1 SGHVS and CDR2 FNYEAQ. The CDR3 nucleotides read TGTGCCAGCAGCCACCCGACAGGCCGCGATTTCTCTGGGGCCAACGTCCTGACTTTC. Its protein product is CASSHPTGRDFSGANVLTF.

The chain recombines TRBV10-1 with TRBJ2-2; D might be TRBD1 or TRBD2, each matching 5 bases. Trimming shortened V by 4 bases and J by 0 bases, and 15 bases separated the two germline ends. Germline lookup yields CDR1 WNHNN and CDR2 SYGVQD (reference sequence). The CDR3 is 17 amino acids. The CDR3 DNA follows: TGCGCCAGCAGTGCTCCTAAGGGACCCTCGAACACCGGGGAGCTGTTTTTT. Its translation: CASSAPKGPSNTGELFF.

The rearrangement uses TRBV6-4 and TRBJ1-1; perhaps TRBD1 as D (6 bases). Germline V gene lookup returns CDR1 MRHNA and CDR2 SNTAGT. The CDR3 runs to 14 residues. Trimming removed 3 bases at V and 1 base at J, with 9 bases between. DNA for the CDR3: TGTGCCAGCAGTGAGACAGGAGAGAACACTGAAGCTTTCTTT. Translation gives CASSETGENTEAFF.

Here the CDR3 reads CASSLAGTGMNTEAFF. The CDR3 DNA follows: TGTGCCAGCAGCTTAGCAGGTACGGGCATGAACACTGAAGCTTTCTTT. The V and J genes are TRBV7-8 and TRBJ1-1, with D unresolved. V was clipped by 0 bases and J by 0 bases, with 11 bases between them. Germline assignment: CDR1 SGHVS and CDR2 FQNEAQ. The length of the CDR3 is 16 residues.

This chain links TRBV6-6 with TRBJ1-1; 11 positions match TRBD1. The J segment lost 5 bases and the V segment lost 7 bases, leaving 3 bases of the junction unmatched. This CDR3 spans 13 amino acids. Germline V gene lookup returns CDR1 MNHNY and CDR2 SVGAGI (reference sequence). DNA for the CDR3: TGTGCCAGCACCGGACAGGGGGCGACTGAAGCTTTCTTT. Encoded protein: CASTGQGATEAFF.

This rearrangement joins TRBV7-3 to TRBJ2-3; D perhaps matches TRBD2 (6 bases). Germline lookup yields CDR1 SGHTA and CDR2 FQGTGA. CDR3 length: 13 amino acids. Trimming removed 3 bases from V and 10 bases from J, with 14 bases in between. CDR3 coding DNA: TGTGCCAGCAGCTTGGGCGGGATGGGCGCGCAGTATTTT. Its translation is CASSLGGMGAQYF.

This clone came up once. The rearrangement links TRBV3-1 (or the pseudogene TRBV3-2) to TRBJ1-1; 11 nucleotides agree with TRBD1. The germline V gene has CDR1 LGHDT and CDR2 YNNKEL (reference sequence). After removal of 0 bases from V and 4 bases from J, the junction contained 1 base not matched to a gene. The CDR3 totals 15 residues. This CDR3 is CASSQEGTGGTEAFF. CDR3 sequence (DNA): TGTGCCAGCAGCCAAGAAGGGACAGGGGGCACTGAAGCTTTCTTT.

This chain connects TRBV3-1 (or the pseudogene TRBV3-2) to TRBJ1-3; D uncertain. With 6 bases removed from V and 3 bases from J, the gap between germline ends came to 0 bases. The CDR3 consists of 10 residues. Germline V gene data show CDR1 as LGHDT and CDR2 as YNNKEL (reference sequence). CDR3 amino acids: CASSGNTIYF. The CDR3 bases are TGTGCCAGCAGTGGAAACACCATATATTTT.

The V gene is TRBV16, the J gene TRBJ1-6, with TRBD1 identical over 9 bases. Germline V CDR1 and CDR2: KGHSY, FQNENV. The CDR3 loop spans 15 amino acids. V shed 4 bases, J shed 6 bases, and the junction held 4 bases outside the gene matches. The CDR3: CASSLTGQGNSPLHF. CDR3 coding DNA: TGTGCCAGCAGCCTCACGGGACAGGGTAATTCACCCCTCCACTTT.

This clone was seen more than once but under ten times. V gene TRBV19 combines with J gene TRBJ2-7; the match to TRBD2 covers 9 bases. V dropped 5 bases and J dropped 0; count of bases not matched to a gene: 11. Per the germline V gene, CDR1 is LNHDA and CDR2 is SQIVND (reference sequence). This CDR3 is built from 17 residues. The CDR3 region has the DNA TGTGCCAGTAGTCTAACAGATAGCGGGAGCTTCTCCTACGAGCAGTACTTC. It encodes CASSLTDSGSFSYEQYF.

J is TRBJ2-1 and V is TRBV28; D is unclear. Germline-derived CDR1 and CDR2 are MDHEN and SYDVKM. Trimming shortened V by 6 bases and J by 6 bases, and 15 bases separated the two germline ends. CDR3 size: 14 residues. CDR3 protein: CASSLSGVGNEQFF. CDR3 in DNA: TGTGCCAGCAGCCTTAGTGGGGTTGGCAATGAGCAGTTCTTC.

This clone appeared a few times. The chain employs TRBV9 and TRBJ1-3; D may be TRBD1 (6 bases). This CDR3 region has 17 residues. V lost 0 bases and J lost 0, with 13 bases in between. CDR1 SGDLS and CDR2 YYNGEE come from the germline V gene. The CDR3 spells CASSVAQDSDSGNTIYF. For the CDR3, the DNA is TGTGCCAGCAGCGTAGCCCAGGACAGTGACTCTGGAAACACCATATATTTT.

The V call is TRBV27, the J call TRBJ1-1, with D uncertain. The CDR3 has 15 amino acids. Germline V CDR1 and CDR2: MNHEY, SMNVEV (reference sequence). Trimming cost V 2 bases and J 2 bases, with 12 bases left between them. In DNA form, the CDR3 reads TGTGCCAGCAGTTTAGGAACGGCCAGAAACACTGAAGCTTTCTTT. This encodes CASSLGTARNTEAFF.

This chain connects TRBV12-3 or TRBV12-4 to TRBJ1-3, with D unclear. The V gene lost 5 bases and the J gene lost 4 bases, with 9 bases spanning the gap. This CDR3 region has 13 residues. In DNA form, the CDR3 reads TGTGCCAGCAGTCCCCGAACAGGAAACACCATATATTTT. As protein: CASSPRTGNTIYF.

The V call is TRBV14, the J call TRBJ1-2; D might be TRBD1 (6 bases). The CDR3 runs to 16 residues. Trimming pared 3 bases from V and 6 bases from J, leaving 20 bases between. The germline V gene has CDR1 SGHDN and CDR2 FVKESK. Here the CDR3 reads CASSQSGQPKMDGYTF. CDR3 nucleotides: TGTGCCAGCAGCCAGTCGGGACAACCTAAGATGGATGGCTACACCTTC.

J is TRBJ1-1 and V is TRBV7-2; tentatively, D is TRBD1 (6 bases). CDR1 SGHTA and CDR2 FQGNSA come from the germline V gene. The V and J ends lost 0 bases and 2 bases respectively, with 7 bases between them. The CDR3 loop spans 14 amino acids. CDR3 nucleotides: TGTGCCAGCAGCTTAGCGGGGGCTAACACTGAAGCTTTCTTT. It codes for CASSLAGANTEAFF.

This clone has only one observation. The chain is built from TRBV27 and TRBJ2-7; D might be TRBD2 (5 bases). The V end was cut by 5 bases, the J end by 3 bases, with 14 bases between. Germline V gene sequence: CDR1 MNHEY, CDR2 SMNVEV (reference sequence). This CDR3 comprises 14 residues. The CDR3 reads CASSATSSGYEQYF. CDR3 coding DNA: TGTGCCAGCAGTGCGACCTCGAGCGGCTACGAGCAGTACTTC.

V gene TRBV18 combines with J gene TRBJ2-7; D remains unclear. Trimming took 2 bases from V and 0 from J, leaving 2 bases between them. The CDR3 extends over 12 amino acids. CDR1 KGHSH and CDR2 LQKENI come from the germline V gene. Here the CDR3 DNA reads TGTGCCAGCTCACCAAGCTCCTACGAGCAGTACTTC. It translates to CASSPSSYEQYF. Full variable domain (missing parts from reference TRBV18 and TRBJ2-7): NAGVMQNPRHLVRRRGQEARLRCSPMKGHSHVYWYRQLPEEGLKFMVYLQKENIIDESGMPKERFSAEFPKEGPSILRIQQVVRGDSAAYFCASSPSSYEQYFGPGTRLTVT.

This clone was recorded once. The chain has TRBV27 and TRBJ1-5; 7 positions match TRBD1. V shed 3 bases, J shed 10 bases, and the junction held 9 bases outside the gene matches. The CDR3 totals 14 residues. Germline V CDR1 and CDR2: MNHEY, SMNVEV (reference sequence). As DNA, the CDR3 is TGTGCCAGCAGTTTGGGACAGAGGGTTGGTCCCCAGCATTTT. Translated: CASSLGQRVGPQHF.

The CDR3 region is CASSQRQGADTEAFF. The CDR3 region has the DNA TGTGCCAGCAGCCAGCGACAGGGGGCCGACACTGAAGCTTTCTTT. This chain links TRBV5-4 with TRBJ1-1; 10 bases are shared with TRBD1. The CDR3 extends over 15 amino acids. J lost 3 bases, V lost 4 bases, and 6 bases had no gene match. The germline V gene has CDR1 SGHNT and CDR2 YYREEE (reference sequence).

A note on this clone: Different DNA sequences within this sample yield the same CDR3. The rearrangement uses TRBV5-1 and TRBJ2-1; TRBD2 matches at 10 bases. Losses at the gene ends were 3 bases for V and 4 bases for J; bases not matched to a gene: 1. This CDR3 is built from 14 residues. Germline V lookup: CDR1 SGHRS, CDR2 YFSETQ. The CDR3 DNA reads TGCGCCAGCAGCTCTAGCGGGGGATACAATGAGCAGTTCTTC. This encodes CASSSSGGYNEQFF.

The chain couples TRBV14 to TRBJ2-3; 8 nucleotides match TRBD2. V gave up 4 bases and J gave up 4 bases; unmatched junction bases: 10. Germline V CDR1 and CDR2: SGHDN, FVKESK. This CDR3 is 16 amino acids long. CDR3 amino acids: CASSLPSGGGPDTQYF. CDR3 bases: TGTGCCAGCAGCCTGCCCTCGGGGGGGGGCCCAGATACGCAGTATTTT.

This clone has only one observation. The gene calls are TRBV7-9 and TRBJ2-3; unclear D gene. The germline V and J ends were trimmed by 5 bases and 2 bases, with 14 bases remaining between them. The CDR3 totals 15 residues. The germline CDR1 and CDR2 sequences are SEHNR and FQNEAQ (reference sequence). The CDR3 sequence: CASSPWTELTDTQYF. CDR3 sequence (DNA): TGTGCCAGCAGCCCCTGGACGGAGCTCACAGATACGCAGTATTTT.

This chain connects TRBV24-1 to TRBJ1-2; D might be TRBD1 (5 bases). The CDR3 consists of 13 residues. Trimming left V 7 bases short and J 3 bases short, with 11 bases between. Germline values: CDR1 KGHDR, CDR2 SFDVKD. Here the CDR3 DNA reads TGTGCCACCAGCCTGGGGGAAGACTATGGCTACACCTTC. Translation: CATSLGEDYGYTF.

The rearrangement links TRBV29-1 to TRBJ2-1, with D unclear. The CDR3 is made up of 14 amino acids. CDR1 and CDR2 from the germline V gene are SQVTM and ANQGSEA. V was trimmed by 2 bases and J by 0 bases, leaving 8 bases between them. CDR3 loop: CSVEPQVSYNEQFF. As DNA, the CDR3 is TGCAGCGTTGAACCGCAGGTCTCCTACAATGAGCAGTTCTTC.

The CDR3 sequence: CASSLSGFTEAFF. The DNA of the CDR3 is TGTGCCAGCAGTCTCAGCGGGTTCACTGAAGCTTTCTTT. This chain joins TRBV2 and TRBJ1-1; D is unclear. The CDR3 runs to 13 residues. In germline, CDR1 is SNHLY, CDR2 FYNNEI. Trimming took 5 bases from V and 4 from J, leaving 11 bases between them.

V and J are TRBV3-1 (or the pseudogene TRBV3-2) and TRBJ2-7, with D hard to call. CDR1 is LGHDT, CDR2 YNNKEL, per germline (reference sequence). Trimming cost V 2 bases and J 2 bases, with 13 bases left between them. The CDR3 covers 15 residues. CDR3 residues: CASSQKVIPTYEQYF. CDR3 DNA sequence: TGTGCCAGCAGCCAAAAAGTCATTCCCACCTACGAGCAGTACTTC.